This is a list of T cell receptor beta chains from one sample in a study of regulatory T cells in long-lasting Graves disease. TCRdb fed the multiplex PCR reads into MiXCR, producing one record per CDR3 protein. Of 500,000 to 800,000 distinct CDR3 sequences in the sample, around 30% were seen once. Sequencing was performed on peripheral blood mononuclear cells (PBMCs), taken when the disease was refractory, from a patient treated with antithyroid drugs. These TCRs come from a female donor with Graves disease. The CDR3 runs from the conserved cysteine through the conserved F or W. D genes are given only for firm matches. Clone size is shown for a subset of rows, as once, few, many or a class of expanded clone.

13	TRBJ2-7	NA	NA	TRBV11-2	CASSILTGNEQYF	TGTGCCAGTAGTATCCTGACAGGAAACGAGCAGTACTTC
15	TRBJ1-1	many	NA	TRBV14	CASSQVTGGYTEAFF	TGTGCCAGCAGCCAAGTCACAGGAGGGTACACTGAAGCTTTCTTT
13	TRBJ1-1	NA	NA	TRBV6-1	CASSPGSGAEAFF	TGTGCCAGCAGCCCAGGGTCGGGCGCTGAAGCTTTCTTT
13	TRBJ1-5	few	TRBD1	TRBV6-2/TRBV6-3	CATSDRGGQPQHF	TGTGCCACCTCTGACAGGGGAGGTCAGCCCCAGCATTTT
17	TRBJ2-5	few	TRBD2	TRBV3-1	CASSLRVGGRAEETQYF	TGTGCCAGCAGCCTGAGGGTTGGCGGGAGGGCTGAGGAGACCCAGTACTTC
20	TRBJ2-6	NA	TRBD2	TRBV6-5	CASSYLTSGRAYSGANVLTF	TGTGCCAGCAGTTACTTGACTAGCGGGAGGGCCTACTCTGGGGCCAACGTCCTGACTTTC
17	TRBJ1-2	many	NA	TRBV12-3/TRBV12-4	CASSLSVVGDGNYGYTF	TGTGCCAGCAGTTTATCAGTCGTGGGGGACGGGAACTATGGCTACACCTTC
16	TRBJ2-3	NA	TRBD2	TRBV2	CASSASGRLSTDTQYF	TGTGCCAGCAGTGCTAGCGGAAGACTTAGCACAGATACGCAGTATTTT
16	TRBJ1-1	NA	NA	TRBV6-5	CASSYSVQGTNTEAFF	TGTGCCAGCAGTTACTCGGTGCAGGGGACGAACACTGAAGCTTTCTTT
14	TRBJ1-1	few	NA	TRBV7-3	CASSLRQLGTEAFF	TGTGCCAGCAGCTTAAGGCAGCTTGGCACTGAAGCTTTCTTT
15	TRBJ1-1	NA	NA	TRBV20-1	CSAEDYLLKGTEAFF	TGCAGTGCGGAAGATTACCTCTTGAAGGGGACTGAAGCTTTCTTT
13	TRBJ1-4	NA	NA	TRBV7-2	CASTRGANEKLFF	TGTGCCAGCACCCGGGGAGCTAATGAAAAACTGTTTTTT
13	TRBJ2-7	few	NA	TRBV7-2	CASSFGQGEKQYF	TGTGCCAGCAGCTTCGGGCAGGGAGAGAAGCAGTACTTC
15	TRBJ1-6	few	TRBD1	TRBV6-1	CASSLEGARNSPLHF	TGTGCCAGCAGTCTAGAGGGGGCGAGGAATTCACCCCTCCACTTT
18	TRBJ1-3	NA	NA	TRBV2	CASSDGGLGYAAGNTIYF	TGTGCCAGCAGTGATGGAGGTTTAGGATACGCGGCTGGAAACACCATATATTTT
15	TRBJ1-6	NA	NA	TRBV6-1	CASSLGGGRGSPLHF	TGTGCCAGCAGTCTTGGGGGTGGGCGAGGTTCACCCCTCCACTTT
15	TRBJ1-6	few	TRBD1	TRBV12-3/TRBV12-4	CASSSDDRGLSPLHF	TGTGCCAGCAGTTCGGACGACAGGGGGCTTTCACCCCTCCACTTT
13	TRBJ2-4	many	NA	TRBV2	CASRILFDTIQYF	TGTGCCAGCCGGATCCTTTTTGACACAATTCAGTACTTC
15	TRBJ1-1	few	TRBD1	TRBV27	CASDPPGQENTEAFF	TGTGCCAGCGACCCACCCGGACAGGAGAACACTGAAGCTTTCTTT
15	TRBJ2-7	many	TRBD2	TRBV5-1	CASSSTSGRGYEQYF	TGTGCCAGCAGTTCTACTAGCGGGAGAGGCTACGAGCAGTACTTC
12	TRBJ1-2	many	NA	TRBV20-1	CSASQVSYGYTF	TGCAGTGCTTCGCAGGTATCCTATGGCTACACCTTC
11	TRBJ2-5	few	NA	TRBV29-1	CSVPRGGAQYF	TGCAGCGTCCCCAGGGGGGGAGCCCAGTACTTC
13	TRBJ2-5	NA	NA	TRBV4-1	CASSQGPQETQYF	TGCGCCAGCAGCCAAGGCCCACAAGAGACCCAGTACTTC
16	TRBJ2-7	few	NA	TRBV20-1	CSARDFSMEYTYEQYF	TGCAGTGCTAGAGATTTCTCCATGGAGTACACCTACGAGCAGTACTTC